This passage covers 27 T cell receptor beta chains from one sample sequenced in a study of blood T cells in healthy people across ages. A second PCR, run for about 7 to 11 cycles, used a sample-barcoded 5' primer plus a J-beta primer mix. TCRdb reprocessed the 5' RACE reads with MiXCR, giving one entry per CDR3 protein. The sample includes some 700,000 distinct CDR3 sequences, 40% to 45% of them seen just once. Sequencing was carried out using blood. These receptors all come from a woman aged 55-70 years in good health.

Comment on this clonotype: A read error may produce the germline difference seen at one junction end. The chain carries TRBV7-2 and TRBJ2-1; 7 nucleotides match TRBD2. The CDR3 contains 15 residues. Germline V CDR1 and CDR2: SGHTA, FQGNSA. CDR3 sequence reads: CVSSQTFSGLNEQFF. DNA for the CDR3: TGTGTCAGCAGCCAGACGTTTAGCGGGCTTAATGAGCAGTTCTTC.

V is TRBV14 and J is TRBJ1-2; no definite D call. Germline V CDR1 and CDR2: SGHDN, FVKESK. This CDR3 is 13 amino acids long. Trimming cost V 1 base and J 5 bases, with 8 bases left between them. CDR3 region: CASSQGQEYGYTF. The CDR3 bases are TGTGCCAGCAGCCAAGGCCAGGAGTATGGCTACACCTTC.

This clonotype has only a few counts. This sequence joins TRBV7-3 and TRBJ2-5; 10 bases match TRBD2. Germline values: CDR1 SGHTA, CDR2 FQGTGA. Unmatched junction bases numbered 3, after V lost 5 bases and J lost 0 bases. This CDR3 spans 15 amino acids. CDR3 residues: CASSPGLANQETQYF. CDR3 nucleotides: TGTGCCAGCAGCCCGGGACTAGCGAACCAAGAGACCCAGTACTTC.

There are many counts of this clonotype. CDR3 nucleotide sequence: TGTGCCACCAGCAGCTACGGGACTAGCGGGAACGATGAGCAGTTCTTC. Translating it yields CATSSYGTSGNDEQFF. The V gene is TRBV15, the J gene TRBJ2-1, with 13 bases fitting TRBD2. V lost 3 bases to trimming and J lost 8 bases; unmatched junction nucleotides: 7. CDR1 and CDR2 from the germline V gene are LNHNV and YYDKDF (reference sequence). The CDR3 loop spans 16 amino acids.

The chain links TRBV6-5 to TRBJ2-7; 9 bases match TRBD2. The CDR3 consists of 15 residues. Per germline, CDR1 MNHEY and CDR2 SVGAGI. After removal of 4 bases from V and 6 bases from J, the junction contained 10 bases not matched to a gene. DNA for the CDR3: TGTGCCAGCAGTTTATCAGCGGGAGGTAGAATCGAGCAGTACTTC. It specifies CASSLSAGGRIEQYF.

V usage is TRBV6-6 and J usage is TRBJ1-1, with 9 bases lining up with TRBD1. J lost 4 bases, V lost 4 bases, and 4 bases had no gene match. The CDR3 loop spans 14 amino acids. Germline CDR1 and CDR2: MNHNY and SVGAGI (reference sequence). In DNA, the CDR3 is TGTGCCAGCAGTTTGCGGACAGGGGCCACTGAAGCTTTCTTT. This encodes CASSLRTGATEAFF.

The V gene is TRBV7-9, the J gene TRBJ1-2; 8 bases fit TRBD1. Germline V CDR1 and CDR2: SEHNR, FQNEAQ (reference sequence). The junction had 9 bases not matched to a gene; V was cut back by 5 bases and J by 7 bases. The length of the CDR3 is 14 residues. The CDR3 is CASSPTDRVSGYTF. The DNA for the CDR3 is TGTGCCAGCAGCCCAACGGACAGGGTGTCTGGCTACACCTTC.

The CDR3 bases are TGTGCCAGCAGTCGCCGGACTAGCGGGATTTCTTACGAGCAGTACTTC. This encodes CASSRRTSGISYEQYF. The chain joins TRBV12-3 or TRBV12-4 to TRBJ2-7; 12 nucleotides align to TRBD2. V trimming: 5 bases; J trimming: 4 bases; junction bases outside the gene matches: 9. This CDR3 contains 16 residues.

The chain recombines TRBV9 with TRBJ1-4; the match to TRBD1 covers 11 bases. The V gene end was trimmed by 3 bases and the J gene end by 6 bases; junction bases not matched to a gene: 1. The CDR3 extends over 14 amino acids. The germline V gene encodes CDR1 SGDLS and CDR2 YYNGEE. The CDR3 loop reads CASSGTGGYEKLFF. In DNA, the CDR3 is TGTGCCAGCAGCGGGACAGGGGGCTATGAAAAACTGTTTTTT.

The table lists this clonotype with a few counts. The chain carries TRBV5-6 and TRBJ2-5; possibly TRBD1 for D (6 bases). The CDR3 has 14 residues. With 3 bases removed from V and 4 bases from J, the gap between germline ends came to 13 bases. Germline V gene sequence: CDR1 SGHDT, CDR2 YYEEEE. The CDR3, as DNA: TGTGCCAGCAGCTCAACTCCCAGGGGAGAGACCCAGTACTTC. Translating gives CASSSTPRGETQYF.

A word on this clonotype: The junction and the germline gene differ at one end; a read error may be behind it. V is TRBV9 and J is TRBJ1-2; no reliable D call. Germline CDR1 and CDR2: SGDLS and YYNGEE. The CDR3 totals 12 residues. The DNA for the CDR3 is TGTGCCGGCAGCGTAGTAAGCTATGGCTACACCTTC. Amino acids: CAGSVVSYGYTF.

The chain carries TRBV29-1 and TRBJ2-7, with 8 bases fitting TRBD1. V shed 4 bases, J shed 2 bases, and the junction held 4 bases outside the gene matches. Per germline, CDR1 SQVTM and CDR2 ANQGSEA. The CDR3 extends over 13 amino acids. CDR3 in amino acids: CSVAQGVTYEQYF. Written as DNA, the CDR3 is TGCAGCGTTGCACAGGGGGTTACCTACGAGCAGTACTTC.

This sequence joins TRBV27 and TRBJ2-1, with TRBD2 identical over 12 bases. The germline CDR1 and CDR2 sequences are MNHEY and SMNVEV (reference sequence). The CDR3 is made up of 17 amino acids. Losses at the gene ends were 3 bases for V and 8 bases for J; bases not matched to a gene: 11. The CDR3 sequence: CASSLVQLAGGNDEQFF. The CDR3 DNA follows: TGTGCCAGCAGTTTGGTTCAACTAGCGGGAGGAAACGATGAGCAGTTCTTC.

The chain carries TRBV12-3 or TRBV12-4 and TRBJ2-7; D unresolved. The CDR3 has 14 residues. Trimming stripped 6 bases from V and 7 bases from J, with 19 bases between. Written as DNA, the CDR3 is TGTGCCAGCAGCCGACTGGGGTTAGACAATGAGCAGTACTTC. It translates to CASSRLGLDNEQYF.

This clonotype showed up just a few times. This chain uses TRBV5-5 with TRBJ2-7; 8 bases align to TRBD1. V was pared by 3 bases and J by 2 bases, with 7 bases of the junction left unmatched. Germline V CDR1 and CDR2: SGHKS, YYEKEE (reference sequence). The CDR3 consists of 15 residues. The CDR3 coding sequence is TGTGCCAGCAGCTCCCGGGACAGGCCAACCTACGAGCAGTACTTC. Translating it yields CASSSRDRPTYEQYF.

Remarks on this clonotype: A read error may account for a junction end that differs from germline. The V gene is TRBV3-1, the J gene TRBJ2-7; 8 positions match TRBD1. This CDR3 has 14 residues. Germline assignment: CDR1 LGHDT and CDR2 YNNKEL (reference sequence). The DNA of the CDR3 is TGTGCCGGCAGCCAAGACAGGGGTGCCTACGAGCAGTACTTC. Translation: CAGSQDRGAYEQYF.

The chain combines TRBV6-5 with TRBJ1-1; 7 bases agree with TRBD1. The junction had 9 bases not matched to a gene; V was cut back by 7 bases and J by 4 bases. Germline loops: CDR1 MNHEY, CDR2 SVGAGI. There are 14 residues in the CDR3. The CDR3 loop is CASTYGAGGTEAFF. Written as DNA, the CDR3 is TGTGCCAGCACCTATGGGGCAGGGGGCACTGAAGCTTTCTTT.

Regarding this clonotype: One base away lies a much larger clone, so this may be a sequencing read error. The gene calls are TRBV4-1 and TRBJ2-3, with 8 bases fitting TRBD2. The junction had 7 bases not matched to a gene; V was cut back by 0 bases and J by 5 bases. The CDR3 contains 16 residues. Germline-derived CDR1 and CDR2 are MGHRA and YSYEKL. The DNA for the CDR3 is TGCGCCAGCAGCCAAGAAGACGGGGGGGTTGTAGATACGCAGTATTTT. It encodes CASSQEDGGVVDTQYF.

The genes are TRBV7-6 and TRBJ2-5, with D unresolved. CDR1 is SGHVS and CDR2 is FNYEAQ in the germline V gene. Trimming left V 5 bases short and J 2 bases short, with 12 bases between. This CDR3 is built from 14 residues. The CDR3 nucleotides are TGTGCCAGCAGCGTAGACCGATCTCAAGAGACCCAGTACTTC. It translates to CASSVDRSQETQYF.

The rearrangement uses TRBV3-1 and TRBJ1-1, with D unclear. The CDR3 covers 16 residues. Trimming removed 4 bases at V and 1 base at J, with 16 bases between. From germline, CDR1 is LGHDT and CDR2 YNNKEL (reference sequence). The CDR3 nucleotides read TGTGCCAGCAGCCGCATCGCTGGACGGGAGAACACTGAAGCTTTCTTT. This translates into CASSRIAGRENTEAFF.

The rearrangement uses TRBV15 and TRBJ2-7; D might be TRBD2 (6 bases). Trimming shortened V by 0 bases and J by 7 bases, and 13 bases separated the two germline ends. CDR1 LNHNV and CDR2 YYDKDF come from the germline V gene (reference sequence). CDR3 size: 14 residues. DNA for the CDR3: TGTGCCACCAGCAGAGAGGAGGGAGTCTGGGAGCAGTACTTC. Its protein is CATSREEGVWEQYF.

The genes are TRBV5-5 and TRBJ1-1; TRBD1 matches 9 bases. The junction had 4 bases not matched to a gene; V was cut back by 0 bases and J by 4 bases. The CDR3 consists of 15 residues. Germline-derived CDR1 and CDR2 are SGHKS and YYEKEE (reference sequence). CDR3 sequence: CASSLVWTGATEAFF. CDR3 coding DNA: TGTGCCAGCAGCTTGGTCTGGACAGGGGCCACTGAAGCTTTCTTT.

The V and J genes are TRBV7-9 and TRBJ2-6, with D uncertain. Deletions cut 3 bases from V and 3 bases from J, with 9 bases between. CDR1 and CDR2 (germline): SEHNR, FQNEAQ (reference sequence). The CDR3 extends over 15 amino acids. CDR3 nucleotides: TGTGCCAGCAGCTTGGGGTCCGGTGGGGCCAACGTCCTGACTTTC. It codes for CASSLGSGGANVLTF.

V usage is TRBV3-1 and J usage is TRBJ1-4; D possibly corresponds to TRBD1 (6 bases). This CDR3 region has 16 residues. V lost 4 bases and J lost 1, with 13 bases in between. The germline CDR1 and CDR2 sequences are LGHDT and YNNKEL (reference sequence). Written as DNA, the CDR3 is TGTGCCAGCAGCCGGAAGGGGGGGCGAACTAATGAAAAACTGTTTTTT. It translates to CASSRKGGRTNEKLFF.

The chain recombines TRBV7-6 with TRBJ2-7, with 7 bases matching TRBD2. CDR1 is SGHVS, CDR2 FNYEAQ, per germline. The CDR3 is 18 residues long. Trimming at V came to 1 base and at J to 1 base, leaving 13 bases not matched to a gene. The DNA of the CDR3 is TGTGCCAGCAGCTTAGAGGGAATGGGAGCTAGCGGATCCTACGAGCAGTACTTC. Translating gives CASSLEGMGASGSYEQYF.

The table lists this clonotype with many counts. The V and J genes are TRBV12-3 or TRBV12-4 and TRBJ2-7; D is unresolved. V was pared by 3 bases and J by 5 bases, with 11 bases between. This CDR3 region has 13 residues. Here the CDR3 DNA reads TGTGCCAGCAGTTTCAATGATAGAAACGAGCAGTACTTC. Protein product: CASSFNDRNEQYF.

This clonotype was counted at least ten times. The CDR3 region is CASRALLGGQETQYF. The CDR3 DNA is TGTGCCAGCAGAGCCCTCCTAGGGGGGCAAGAGACCCAGTACTTC. The V and J genes are TRBV6-6 and TRBJ2-5; D might be TRBD1 or TRBD2, each matching 6 bases. Germline V gene sequence: CDR1 MNHNY, CDR2 SVGAGI (reference sequence). CDR3 length: 15 residues. Trimming stripped 6 bases from V and 2 bases from J, with 16 bases between.